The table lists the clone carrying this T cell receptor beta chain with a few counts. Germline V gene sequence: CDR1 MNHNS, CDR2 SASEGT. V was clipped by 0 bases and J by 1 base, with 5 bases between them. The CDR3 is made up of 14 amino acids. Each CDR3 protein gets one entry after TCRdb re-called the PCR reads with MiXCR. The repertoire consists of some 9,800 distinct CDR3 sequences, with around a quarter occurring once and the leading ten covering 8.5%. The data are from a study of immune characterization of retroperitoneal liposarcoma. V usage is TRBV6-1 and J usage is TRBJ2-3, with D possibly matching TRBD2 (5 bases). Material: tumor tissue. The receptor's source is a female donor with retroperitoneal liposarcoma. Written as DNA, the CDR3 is TGTGCCAGCAGTGAAGCTAGCGGCACAGATACGCAGTATTTT. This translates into CASSEASGTDTQYF.